The sequence of this TCR beta chain was determined in a study of post-analysis software for immune sequencing data. The overall study: The patients showed relapsing-remitting, secondary progressive and progressive-relapsing multiple sclerosis courses. Study-wide results and caveats: In multiple sclerosis, normalized Chao1 diversity was significantly below that of controls. When the samples were clustered directly with F measure, those that had been prepared in the same batch showed strong co-clustering. Roughly 5 TRBV segments, TRBV5-6, TRBV5-1 and TRBV20-1 among them, were found more frequent in patients than controls.

cDNA libraries for TCR beta contained unique molecular identifiers. Between about 0.85 and 10 million T cells gave rise to around 500,000 cDNA molecules. From the PCR reads, TCRdb called clonotypes with MiXCR, one entry per CDR3 protein. The sample holds around 770,000 distinct CDR3 sequences, around 45% seen once. Germline V gives CDR1 SGHAT, CDR2 FQDESV (reference sequence). This CDR3 spans 14 amino acids. A remark on this clonotype: Its antigen is unidentified.

Material for sequencing was blood. The V gene is TRBV11-1, the J gene TRBJ2-7, with 7 bases lining up with TRBD2. The DNA end is a closer match to TRBJ2-5, so the J assignment may be wrong. The TCR originated in a girl aged 5-17 years with multiple sclerosis. CDR3 loop: CASSDPGTTETQYF. The DNA of the CDR3 is TGTGCCAGCAGCGACCCCGGGACTACTGAGACCCAGTACTTC.